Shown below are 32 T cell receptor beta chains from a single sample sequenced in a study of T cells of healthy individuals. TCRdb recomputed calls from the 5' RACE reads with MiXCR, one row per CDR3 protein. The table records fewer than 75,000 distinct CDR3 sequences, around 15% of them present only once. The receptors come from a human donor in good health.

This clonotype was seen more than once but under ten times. CDR3 protein: CASSLDTAGGTDTQYF. In nucleotides, the CDR3 is TGTGCCAGCAGCTTAGATACAGCGGGGGGCACAGATACGCAGTATTTT. This sequence joins TRBV7-9 and TRBJ2-3; 8 nucleotides align to TRBD2. Germline loops: CDR1 SEHNR, CDR2 FQNEAQ (reference sequence). The CDR3 extends over 16 amino acids. Trimming cost V 1 base and J 1 base; bases outside gene matches: 4. Full variable domain (remainder filled in from reference TRBV7-9 and TRBJ2-3): DTGVSQNPRHKITKRGQNVTFRCDPISEHNRLYWYRQTLGQGPEFLTYFQNEAQLEKSRLLSDRFSAERPKGSFSTLEIQRTEQGDSAMYLCASSLDTAGGTDTQYFGPGTRLTVL.

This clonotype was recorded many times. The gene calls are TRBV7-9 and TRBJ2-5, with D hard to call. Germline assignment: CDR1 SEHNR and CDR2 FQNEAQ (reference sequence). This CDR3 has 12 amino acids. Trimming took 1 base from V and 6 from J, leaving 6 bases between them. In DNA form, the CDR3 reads TGTGCCAGCAGCTTAGAAGGAAAGACCCAGTACTTC. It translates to CASSLEGKTQYF.

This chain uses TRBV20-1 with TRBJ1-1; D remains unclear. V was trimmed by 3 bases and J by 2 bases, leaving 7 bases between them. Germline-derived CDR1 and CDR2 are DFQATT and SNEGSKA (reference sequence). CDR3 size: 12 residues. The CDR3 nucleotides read TGCAGTGCTAGCTTCTTAAACACTGAAGCTTTCTTT. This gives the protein CSASFLNTEAFF.

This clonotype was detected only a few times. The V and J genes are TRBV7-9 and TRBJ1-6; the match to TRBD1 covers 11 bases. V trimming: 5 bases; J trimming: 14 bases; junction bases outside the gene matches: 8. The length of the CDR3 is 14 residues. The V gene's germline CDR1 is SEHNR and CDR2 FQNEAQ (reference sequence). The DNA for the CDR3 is TGTGCCAGCAGCCTCGGGACAGGGGGTCCGACCCTCCACTTT. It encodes CASSLGTGGPTLHF.

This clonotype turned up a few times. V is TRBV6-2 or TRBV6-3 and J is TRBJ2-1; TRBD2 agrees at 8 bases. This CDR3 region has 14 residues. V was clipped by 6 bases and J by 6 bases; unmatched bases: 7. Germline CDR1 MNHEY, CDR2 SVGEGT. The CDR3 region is CASSHGGAFNEQFF. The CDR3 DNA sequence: TGTGCCAGCAGCCACGGGGGGGCATTCAATGAGCAGTTCTTC.

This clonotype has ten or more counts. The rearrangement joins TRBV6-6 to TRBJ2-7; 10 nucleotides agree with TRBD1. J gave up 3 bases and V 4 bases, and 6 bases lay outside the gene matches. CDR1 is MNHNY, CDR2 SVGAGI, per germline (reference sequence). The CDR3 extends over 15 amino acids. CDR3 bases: TGTGCCAGCAGTTTACCCGGGACAGGGGTCTACGAGCAGTACTTC. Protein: CASSLPGTGVYEQYF.

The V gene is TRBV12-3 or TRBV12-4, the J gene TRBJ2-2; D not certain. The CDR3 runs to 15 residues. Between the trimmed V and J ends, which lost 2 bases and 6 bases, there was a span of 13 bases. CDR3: CASSLHVITSGELFF. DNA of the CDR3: TGTGCCAGCAGTTTACACGTAATAACCTCCGGGGAGCTGTTTTTT.

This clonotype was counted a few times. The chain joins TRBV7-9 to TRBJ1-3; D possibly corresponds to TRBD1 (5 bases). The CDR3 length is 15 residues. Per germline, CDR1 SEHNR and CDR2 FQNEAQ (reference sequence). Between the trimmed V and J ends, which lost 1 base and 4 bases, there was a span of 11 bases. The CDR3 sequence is CASSLGSGDGNTIYF. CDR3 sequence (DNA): TGTGCCAGCAGCTTAGGCAGCGGGGACGGAAACACCATATATTTT.

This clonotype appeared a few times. The CDR3 bases are TGTGCCAGCAGTTCCTCCGGGGCGGGAGTACGTCAAGAGACCCAGTACTTC. Protein: CASSSSGAGVRQETQYF. This sequence joins TRBV28 and TRBJ2-5; TRBD2 aligns across 7 bases. Germline V gene lookup returns CDR1 MDHEN and CDR2 SYDVKM. Trimming removed 4 bases from V and 2 bases from J; junction bases left unmatched: 13. The CDR3 runs to 17 residues.

The CDR3 spells CASSRGTEQFF. CDR3 DNA sequence: TGTGCCAGCAGCCGCGGGACTGAGCAGTTCTTC. The gene calls are TRBV3-1 and TRBJ2-1, with a possible D match to TRBD2 (6 bases). This CDR3 contains 11 residues. The V end lost 4 bases, the J end lost 9 bases, and 7 bases lay between the germline ends. Looked up from germline, CDR1 is LGHDT and CDR2 is YNNKEL (reference sequence).

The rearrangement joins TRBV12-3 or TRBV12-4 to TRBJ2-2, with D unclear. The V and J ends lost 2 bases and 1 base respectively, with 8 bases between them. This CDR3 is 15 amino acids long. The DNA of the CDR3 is TGTGCCAGCAGTTTAAGCTACCAGAACACCGGGGAGCTGTTTTTT. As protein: CASSLSYQNTGELFF.

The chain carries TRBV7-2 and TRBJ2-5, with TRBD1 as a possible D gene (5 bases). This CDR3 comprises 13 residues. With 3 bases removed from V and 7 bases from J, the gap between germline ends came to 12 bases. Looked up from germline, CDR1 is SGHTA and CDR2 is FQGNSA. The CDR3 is CASSFGAVVTQYF. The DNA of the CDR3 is TGTGCCAGCAGCTTTGGGGCGGTGGTGACCCAGTACTTC.

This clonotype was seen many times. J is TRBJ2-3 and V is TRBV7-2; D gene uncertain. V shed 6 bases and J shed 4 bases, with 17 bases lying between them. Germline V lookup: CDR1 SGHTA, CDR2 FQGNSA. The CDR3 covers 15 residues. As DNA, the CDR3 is TGTGCCAGCAGGTTTCGTTTAACAGTGGCAGATACGCAGTATTTT. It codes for CASRFRLTVADTQYF.

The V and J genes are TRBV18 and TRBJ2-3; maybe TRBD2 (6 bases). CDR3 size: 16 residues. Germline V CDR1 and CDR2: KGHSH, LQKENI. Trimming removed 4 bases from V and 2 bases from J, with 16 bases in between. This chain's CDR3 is CASSRDQGGYTDTQYF. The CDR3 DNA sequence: TGTGCCAGCTCACGGGACCAGGGAGGCTACACAGATACGCAGTATTTT.

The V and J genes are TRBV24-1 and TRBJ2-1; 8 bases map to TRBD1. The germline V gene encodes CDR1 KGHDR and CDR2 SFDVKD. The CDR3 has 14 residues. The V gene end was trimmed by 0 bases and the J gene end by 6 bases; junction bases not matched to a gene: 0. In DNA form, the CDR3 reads TGTGCCACCAGTGATTTGACAGGGGGCAATGAGCAGTTCTTC. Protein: CATSDLTGGNEQFF.

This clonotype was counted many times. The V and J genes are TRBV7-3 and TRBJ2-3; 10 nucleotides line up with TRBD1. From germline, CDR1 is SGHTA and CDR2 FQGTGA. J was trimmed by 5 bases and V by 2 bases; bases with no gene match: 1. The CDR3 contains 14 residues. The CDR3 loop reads CASSLGDRGDTQYF. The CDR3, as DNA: TGTGCCAGCAGCTTAGGGGACAGGGGAGATACGCAGTATTTT.

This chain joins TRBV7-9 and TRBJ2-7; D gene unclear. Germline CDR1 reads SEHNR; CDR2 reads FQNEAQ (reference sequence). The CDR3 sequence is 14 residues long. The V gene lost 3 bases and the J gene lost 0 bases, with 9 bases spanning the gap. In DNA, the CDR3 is TGTGCCAGCAGCTTCTCGGCAGACTCCTACGAGCAGTACTTC. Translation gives CASSFSADSYEQYF. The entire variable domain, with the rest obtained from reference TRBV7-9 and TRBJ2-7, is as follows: DTGVSQNPRHKITKRGQNVTFRCDPISEHNRLYWYRQTLGQGPEFLTYFQNEAQLEKSRLLSDRFSAERPKGSFSTLEIQRTEQGDSAMYLCASSFSADSYEQYFGPGTRLTVT.

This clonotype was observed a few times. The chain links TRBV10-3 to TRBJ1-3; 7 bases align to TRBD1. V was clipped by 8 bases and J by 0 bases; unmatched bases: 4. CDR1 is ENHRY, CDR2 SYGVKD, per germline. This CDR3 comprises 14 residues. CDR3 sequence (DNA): TGTGCCATCCGGGGACAGAGCTCTGGAAACACCATATATTTT. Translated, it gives CAIRGQSSGNTIYF.

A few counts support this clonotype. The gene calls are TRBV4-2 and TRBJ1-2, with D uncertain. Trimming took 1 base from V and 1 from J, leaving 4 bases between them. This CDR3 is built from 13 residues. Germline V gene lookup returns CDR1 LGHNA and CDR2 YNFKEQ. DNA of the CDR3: TGTGCCAGCAGCCAAGCGTTTAACTATGGCTACACCTTC. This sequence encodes CASSQAFNYGYTF.

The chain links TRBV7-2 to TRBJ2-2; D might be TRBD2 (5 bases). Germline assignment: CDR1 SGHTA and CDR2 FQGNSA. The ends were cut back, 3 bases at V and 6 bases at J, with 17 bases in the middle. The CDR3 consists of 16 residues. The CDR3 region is CASSFLGLGNPGELFF. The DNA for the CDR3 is TGTGCCAGCAGCTTTCTAGGACTCGGAAATCCCGGGGAGCTGTTTTTT.

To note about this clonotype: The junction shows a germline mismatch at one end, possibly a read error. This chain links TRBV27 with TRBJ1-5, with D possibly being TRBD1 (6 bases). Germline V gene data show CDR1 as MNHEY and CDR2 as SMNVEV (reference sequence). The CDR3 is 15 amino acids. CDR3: CASGYTDSSNEPQHF. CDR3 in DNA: TGTGCCAGCGGATATACGGACAGTAGCAATGAGCCCCAGCATTTT.

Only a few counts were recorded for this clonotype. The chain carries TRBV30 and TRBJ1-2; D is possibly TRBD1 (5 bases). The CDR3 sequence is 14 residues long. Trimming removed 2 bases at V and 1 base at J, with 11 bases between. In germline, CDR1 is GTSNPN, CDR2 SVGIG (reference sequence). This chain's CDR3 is CAWSTGGRNYGYTF. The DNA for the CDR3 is TGTGCCTGGAGTACGGGGGGTCGTAACTATGGCTACACCTTC.

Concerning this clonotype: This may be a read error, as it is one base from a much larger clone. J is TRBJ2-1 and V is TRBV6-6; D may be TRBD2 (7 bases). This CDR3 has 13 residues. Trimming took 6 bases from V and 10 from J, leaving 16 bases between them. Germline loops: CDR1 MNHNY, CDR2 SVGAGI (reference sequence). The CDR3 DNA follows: TGTGCCAGCAGCCCCTCGGGGGGCAGGGAGCAGTTCTTC. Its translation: CASSPSGGREQFF.

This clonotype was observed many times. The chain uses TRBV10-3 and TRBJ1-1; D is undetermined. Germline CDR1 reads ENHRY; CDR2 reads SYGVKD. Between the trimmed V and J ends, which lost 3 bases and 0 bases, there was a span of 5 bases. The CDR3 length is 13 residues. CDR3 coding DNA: TGTGCCATCAGTGATCGGGTGAACACTGAAGCTTTCTTT. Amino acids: CAISDRVNTEAFF.

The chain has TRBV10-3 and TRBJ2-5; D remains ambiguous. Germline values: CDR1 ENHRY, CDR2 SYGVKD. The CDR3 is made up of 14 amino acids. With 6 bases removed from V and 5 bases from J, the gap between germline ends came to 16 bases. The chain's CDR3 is CAIRGSMEQETQYF. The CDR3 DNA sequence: TGTGCCATCAGGGGAAGCATGGAACAGGAGACCCAGTACTTC.

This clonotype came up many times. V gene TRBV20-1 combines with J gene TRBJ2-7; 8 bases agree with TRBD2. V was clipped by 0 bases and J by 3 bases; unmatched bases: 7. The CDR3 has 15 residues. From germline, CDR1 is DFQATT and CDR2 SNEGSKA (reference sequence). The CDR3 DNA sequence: TGCAGTGCTAGAGACCTAAGCGGGAGTCTCTACGAGCAGTACTTC. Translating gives CSARDLSGSLYEQYF.

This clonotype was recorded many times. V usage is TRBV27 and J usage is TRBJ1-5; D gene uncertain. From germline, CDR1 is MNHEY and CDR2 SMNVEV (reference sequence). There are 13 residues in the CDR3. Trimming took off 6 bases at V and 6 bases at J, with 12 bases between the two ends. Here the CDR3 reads CASSDTAFQPQHF. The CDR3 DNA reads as TGTGCCAGCAGCGACACAGCTTTTCAGCCCCAGCATTTT.

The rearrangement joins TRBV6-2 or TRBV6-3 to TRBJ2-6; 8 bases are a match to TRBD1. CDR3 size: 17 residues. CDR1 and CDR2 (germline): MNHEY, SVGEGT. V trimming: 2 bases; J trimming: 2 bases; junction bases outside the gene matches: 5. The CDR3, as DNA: TGTGCCAGCAGTTACACATCAGGGGGCCCTGGGGCCAACGTCCTGACTTTC. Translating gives CASSYTSGGPGANVLTF.

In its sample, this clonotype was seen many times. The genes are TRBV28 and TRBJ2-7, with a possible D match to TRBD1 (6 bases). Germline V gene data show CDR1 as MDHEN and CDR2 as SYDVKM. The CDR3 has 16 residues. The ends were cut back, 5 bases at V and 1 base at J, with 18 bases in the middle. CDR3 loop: CASSLDSSSTSYEQYF. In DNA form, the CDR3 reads TGTGCCAGCAGTCTGGACAGTTCGTCTACGTCCTACGAGCAGTACTTC.

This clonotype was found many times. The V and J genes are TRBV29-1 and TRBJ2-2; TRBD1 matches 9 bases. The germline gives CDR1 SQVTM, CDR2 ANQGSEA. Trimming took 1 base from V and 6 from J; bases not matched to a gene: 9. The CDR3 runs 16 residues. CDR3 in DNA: TGCAGCGTTGAAGGGGGCAACAGGGGGCTACCCGGGGAGCTGTTTTTT. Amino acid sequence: CSVEGGNRGLPGELFF.

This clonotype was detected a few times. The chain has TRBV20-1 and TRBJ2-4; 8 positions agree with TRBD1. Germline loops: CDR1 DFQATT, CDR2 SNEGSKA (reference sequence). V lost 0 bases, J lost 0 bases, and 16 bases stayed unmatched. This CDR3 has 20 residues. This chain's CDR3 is CSAREVISPDRGLAKNIQYF. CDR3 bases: TGCAGTGCTAGAGAGGTGATTAGTCCCGACAGGGGCTTAGCCAAAAACATTCAGTACTTC.

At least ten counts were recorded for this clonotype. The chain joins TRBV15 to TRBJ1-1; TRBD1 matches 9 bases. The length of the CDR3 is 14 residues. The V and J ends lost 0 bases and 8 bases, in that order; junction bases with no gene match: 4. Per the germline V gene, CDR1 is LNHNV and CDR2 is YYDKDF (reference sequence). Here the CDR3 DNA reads TGTGCCACCAGCAGAGAAACAGGGGGCTTGGAAGCTTTCTTT. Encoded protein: CATSRETGGLEAFF.